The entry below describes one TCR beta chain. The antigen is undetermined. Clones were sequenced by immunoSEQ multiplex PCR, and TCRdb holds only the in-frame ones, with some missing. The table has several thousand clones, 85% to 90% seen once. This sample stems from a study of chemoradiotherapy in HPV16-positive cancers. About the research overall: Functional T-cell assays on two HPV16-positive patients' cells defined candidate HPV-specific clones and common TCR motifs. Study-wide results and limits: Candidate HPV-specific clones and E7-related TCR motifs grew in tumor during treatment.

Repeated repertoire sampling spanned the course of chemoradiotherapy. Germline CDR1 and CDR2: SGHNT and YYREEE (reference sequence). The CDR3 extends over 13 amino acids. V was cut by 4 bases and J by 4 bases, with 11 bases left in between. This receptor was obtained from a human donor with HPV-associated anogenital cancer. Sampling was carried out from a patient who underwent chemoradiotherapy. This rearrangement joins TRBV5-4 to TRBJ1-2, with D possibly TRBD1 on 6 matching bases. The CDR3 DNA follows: TGTGCCAGCAGCCAGGACAGCGCCTATGGCTACACCTTC. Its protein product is CASSQDSAYGYTF.